Listed below are T cell receptor beta chains from one sample, sequenced in a study of shared clonotypes between healthy human individuals. Produced via immunoSEQ multiplex PCR; TCRdb's table is partial and in-frame only. Among fewer than 2.5 million clones, over 85% were seen once, and the ten largest hold more than 0.35%. Sequencing was done on a sample of naive CD4+ T cells from PBMCs. The origin of the receptors is a man aged 18 to 29 in good health. Some clones in this sample may be carry-over from other donors' samples. Both conserved end residues are part of each CDR3. D genes are given only for firm matches.

CDR3: CASSFFIRQGTGANVLTF
DNA: TGTGCCAGCAGTTTCTTCATCAGACAGGGGACTGGGGCCAACGTCCTGACTTTC
D: TRBD1
J: TRBJ2-6
V: TRBV27

CDR3: CASSLRGGAMDEKLFF
DNA: TGTGCCAGCAGCTTACGAGGTGGGGCAATGGATGAAAAACTGTTTTTT
D: .
J: TRBJ1-4
V: TRBV11-2

CDR3: CASNYKVGAGANVLTF
DNA: TGTGCCAGCAACTACAAGGTGGGCGCTGGGGCCAACGTCCTGACTTTC
D: .
J: TRBJ2-6
V: TRBV2

CDR3: CASSGLRQSFSYNEQFF
DNA: TGTGCCAGTAGTGGATTAAGACAGTCCTTCTCCTACAATGAGCAGTTCTTC
D: .
J: TRBJ2-1
V: TRBV19

CDR3: CASSARAHSGTNYGYTF
DNA: TGTGCCAGCAGCGCGAGGGCCCACTCGGGGACTAACTATGGCTACACCTTC
D: .
J: TRBJ1-2
V: TRBV9

CDR3: CASSFSLRGLDNEKLFF
DNA: TGTGCCAGCAGTTTTTCTTTGAGGGGTCTAGATAATGAAAAACTGTTTTTT
D: .
J: TRBJ1-4
V: TRBV28

CDR3: CASSISGMSTEAFF
DNA: TGTGCCAGCAGCATCTCAGGGATGAGCACTGAAGCTTTCTTT
D: .
J: TRBJ1-1
V: TRBV7-8

CDR3: CASSSGDGETQYF
DNA: TGTGCCAGTAGTAGCGGAGATGGGGAGACCCAGTACTTC
D: .
J: TRBJ2-5
V: TRBV19

CDR3: CASLSSGRTGELFF
DNA: TGTGCCAGCCTATCCAGCGGGAGGACCGGGGAGCTGTTTTTT
D: TRBD2
J: TRBJ2-2
V: TRBV28

CDR3: CASSVVSGGTDTQYF
DNA: TGTGCCAGCAGCGTCGTTAGCGGGGGCACAGATACGCAGTATTTT
D: TRBD2
J: TRBJ2-3
V: TRBV9

CDR3: CASSEQTWGASYEQYF
DNA: TGTGCCAGCAGTGAGCAAACCTGGGGGGCCTCCTACGAGCAGTACTTC
D: .
J: TRBJ2-7
V: TRBV6-1

CDR3: CASSLVSNVLTF
DNA: TGTGCCAGCAGCTTAGTTAGCAACGTCCTGACTTTC
D: .
J: TRBJ2-6
V: TRBV7-9

CDR3: CASSSIAGGTEQYF
DNA: TGTGCCAGCAGTTCGATAGCGGGAGGCACCGAGCAGTACTTC
D: TRBD2
J: TRBJ2-7
V: TRBV6-6

CDR3: CASSLGFDGEKLFF
DNA: TGTGCCAGCAGCTTAGGGTTTGACGGTGAAAAACTGTTTTTT
D: .
J: TRBJ1-4
V: TRBV5-4

CDR3: CASTPRGHSGYTF
DNA: TGTGCCAGCACCCCGAGGGGGCATAGTGGCTACACCTTC
D: TRBD1
J: TRBJ1-2
V: TRBV28

CDR3: CASSEADSALFHEQYF
DNA: TGTGCCAGCAGTGAAGCCGACAGCGCCCTATTCCACGAGCAGTACTTC
D: .
J: TRBJ2-7
V: TRBV6-1

CDR3: CASSGTSGNYEQYF
DNA: TGTGCCAGCAGCGGGACTAGCGGGAACTACGAGCAGTACTTC
D: TRBD2
J: TRBJ2-7
V: TRBV4-2

CDR3: CASTKRAGGELFF
DNA: TGTGCCAGCACCAAAAGGGCTGGCGGGGAGCTGTTTTTT
D: .
J: TRBJ2-2
V: TRBV7-2

CDR3: CASSEQAGVKNIQYF
DNA: TGTGCCAGTAGTGAGCAGGCGGGAGTCAAAAACATTCAGTACTTC
D: TRBD2
J: TRBJ2-4
V: TRBV19

CDR3: CASSAPGLNYEQYF
DNA: TGTGCCAGCAGTGCGCCGGGACTGAACTACGAGCAGTACTTC
D: .
J: TRBJ2-7
V: TRBV25-1

CDR3: CASSQDSSNYGYTF
DNA: TGTGCCAGCAGCCAGGACAGTTCTAACTATGGCTACACCTTC
D: .
J: TRBJ1-2
V: TRBV7-2

CDR3: CASSLIGEGEQYF
DNA: TGTGCCAGCAGCTTAATCGGTGAGGGGGAGCAGTACTTC
D: .
J: TRBJ2-7
V: TRBV5-5

CDR3: CASSFDANTGELFF
DNA: TGTGCCAGCAGTTTTGATGCGAACACCGGGGAGCTGTTTTTT
D: .
J: TRBJ2-2
V: TRBV28

CDR3: CASSPTGTSSGANVLTF
DNA: TGTGCCAGCAGTCCTACAGGTACGAGCTCTGGGGCCAACGTCCTGACTTTC
D: .
J: TRBJ2-6
V: TRBV6-4